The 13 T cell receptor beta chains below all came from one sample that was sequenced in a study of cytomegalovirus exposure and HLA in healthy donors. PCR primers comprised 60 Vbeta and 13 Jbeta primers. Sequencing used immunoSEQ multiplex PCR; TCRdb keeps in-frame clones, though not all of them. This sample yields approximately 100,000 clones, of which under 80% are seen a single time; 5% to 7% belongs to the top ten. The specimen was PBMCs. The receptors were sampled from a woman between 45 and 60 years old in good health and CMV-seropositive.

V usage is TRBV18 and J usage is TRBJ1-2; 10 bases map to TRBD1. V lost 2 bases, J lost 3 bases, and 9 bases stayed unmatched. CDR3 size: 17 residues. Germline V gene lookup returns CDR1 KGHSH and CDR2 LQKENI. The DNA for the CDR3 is TGTGCCAGCTCACCATCCCGGGACAGGGGCCCCTACTATGGCTACACCTTC. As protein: CASSPSRDRGPYYGYTF.

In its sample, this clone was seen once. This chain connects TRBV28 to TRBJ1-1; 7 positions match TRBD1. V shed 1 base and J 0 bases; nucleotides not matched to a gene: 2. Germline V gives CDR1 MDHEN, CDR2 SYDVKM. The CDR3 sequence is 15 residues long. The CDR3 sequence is CASSLLGTVNTEAFF. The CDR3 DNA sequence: TGTGCCAGCAGTTTATTAGGGACAGTGAACACTGAAGCTTTCTTT.

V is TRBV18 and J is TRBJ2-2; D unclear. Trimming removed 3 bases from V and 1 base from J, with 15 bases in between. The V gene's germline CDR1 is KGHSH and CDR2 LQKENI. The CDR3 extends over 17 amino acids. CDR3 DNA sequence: TGTGCCAGCTCACCGCCCCGGGTAGCCTTGAACACCGGGGAGCTGTTTTTT. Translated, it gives CASSPPRVALNTGELFF.

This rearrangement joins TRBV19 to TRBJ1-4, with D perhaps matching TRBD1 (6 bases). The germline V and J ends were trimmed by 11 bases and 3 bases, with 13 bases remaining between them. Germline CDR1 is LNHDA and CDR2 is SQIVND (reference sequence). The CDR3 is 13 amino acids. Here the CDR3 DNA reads TGTGCCTGCCAACGGACAGCTAATGAAAAACTGTTTTTT. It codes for CACQRTANEKLFF. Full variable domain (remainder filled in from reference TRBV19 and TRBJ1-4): DGGITQSPKYLFRKEGQNVTLSCEQNLNHDAMYWYRQDPGQGLRLIYYSQIVNDFQKGDIAEGYSVSREKKESFPLTVTSAQKNPTAFYLCACQRTANEKLFFGSGTQLSVL.

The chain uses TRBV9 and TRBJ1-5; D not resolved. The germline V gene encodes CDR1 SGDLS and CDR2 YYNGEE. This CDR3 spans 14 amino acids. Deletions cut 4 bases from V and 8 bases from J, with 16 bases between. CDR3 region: CASSPEGGLKPQHF. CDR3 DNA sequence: TGTGCCAGCAGCCCGGAGGGAGGGTTGAAGCCCCAGCATTTT. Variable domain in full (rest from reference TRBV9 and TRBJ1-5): DSGVTQTPKHLITATGQRVTLRCSPRSGDLSVYWYQQSLDQGLQFLIQYYNGEERAKGNILERFSAQQFPDLHSELNLSSLELGDSALYFCASSPEGGLKPQHFGDGTRLSIL.

CDR3 protein: CSVLRDRAPNYGYTF. The CDR3 nucleotides read TGCAGCGTCCTCCGGGACAGGGCCCCTAACTATGGCTACACCTTC. The chain joins TRBV29-1 to TRBJ1-2; 9 positions match TRBD1. The CDR3 is 15 residues long. CDR1 is SQVTM and CDR2 is ANQGSEA in the germline V gene. Trimming removed 6 bases from V and 0 bases from J; junction bases left unmatched: 8.

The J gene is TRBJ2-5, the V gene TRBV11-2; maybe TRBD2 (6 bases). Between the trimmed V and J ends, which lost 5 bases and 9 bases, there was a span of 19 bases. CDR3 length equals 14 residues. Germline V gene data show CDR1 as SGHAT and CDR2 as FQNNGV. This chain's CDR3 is CASSTTRDGGSQYF. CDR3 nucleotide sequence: TGTGCCAGCAGCACTACACGGGACGGGGGATCCCAGTACTTC.

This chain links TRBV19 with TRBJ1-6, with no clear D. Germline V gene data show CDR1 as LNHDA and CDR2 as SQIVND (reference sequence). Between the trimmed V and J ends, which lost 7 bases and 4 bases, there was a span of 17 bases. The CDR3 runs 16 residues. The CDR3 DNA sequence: TGTGCCAGTACCGATAGGTCCAGAGGATATAATTCACCCCTCCACTTT. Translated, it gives CASTDRSRGYNSPLHF.

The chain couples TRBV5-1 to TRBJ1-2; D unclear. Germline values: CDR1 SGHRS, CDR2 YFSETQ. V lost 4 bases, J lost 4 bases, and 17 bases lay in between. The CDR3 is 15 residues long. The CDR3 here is CASSNRAGRFYGYTF. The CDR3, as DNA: TGCGCCAGCAGCAATCGGGCGGGAAGATTCTATGGCTACACCTTC.

The CDR3 bases are TGTGCCAGCAGCCCACCGGGACAGGGGGCAAGGGAGCAGTACTTC. Protein: CASSPPGQGAREQYF. The chain joins TRBV11-1 to TRBJ2-7; the match to TRBD1 covers 12 bases. Trimming cost V 5 bases and J 7 bases; bases outside gene matches: 9. Germline lookup yields CDR1 SGHAT and CDR2 FQDESV (reference sequence). This CDR3 is 15 amino acids long.

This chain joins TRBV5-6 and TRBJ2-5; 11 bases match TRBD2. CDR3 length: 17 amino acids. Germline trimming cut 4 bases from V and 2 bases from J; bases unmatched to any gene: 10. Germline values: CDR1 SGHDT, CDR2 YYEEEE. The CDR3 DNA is TGTGCCAGCAGCCGAATCTCTAGCGGGGGGTTACAAGAGACCCAGTACTTC. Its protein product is CASSRISSGGLQETQYF.

The CDR3 nucleotides read TGTGCCAGCAGCTTGGAGACGGGCGGGGCAGATACGCAGTATTTT. Translated, it gives CASSLETGGADTQYF. The chain joins TRBV5-8 to TRBJ2-3, with a possible D match to TRBD2 (6 bases). The CDR3 loop spans 15 amino acids. The germline CDR1 and CDR2 sequences are SGHTS and YDEGEE. Trimming shortened V by 0 bases and J by 4 bases, and 12 bases separated the two germline ends.

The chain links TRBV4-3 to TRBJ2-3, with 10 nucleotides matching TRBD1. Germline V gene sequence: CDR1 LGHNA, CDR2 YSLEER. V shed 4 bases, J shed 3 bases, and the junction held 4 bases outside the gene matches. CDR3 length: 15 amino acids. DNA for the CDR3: TGCGCCAGCAGCCCCCGGGACAGGGGAACAGATACGCAGTATTTT. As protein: CASSPRDRGTDTQYF.